This TCR beta chain was obtained from a study of blood T cell repertoires in COVID-19 (dated by TCRdb to 2018 to 2020). In terms of the full investigation: Collaborator samples came from the United States, Italy and Spain and covered acute and convalescent phases of COVID-19. Where available, HLA class I and class II types were obtained from metadata supplied by the sample provider rather than from assay-based typing. Subjects who had been exposed to COVID-19, were actively infected with it, or had recovered from it provided the deeply sampled blood TCRbeta repertoires that made up the dataset. The prospective study material was composed of cDNA or gDNA derived from T cells, B-cell-depleted T cells, or PBMCs. Samples were obtained from the ongoing ImmuneRACE study (first 160 participants) and from 950 to 1,500 subjects provided by 6 global collaborators. A de-identified subject ID, COVID-19 status, age in years and sex were almost always included in the sample metadata. The repertoires were released in a freely available public database meant as a resource for research on the immune response to SARS-CoV-2. The study at large found these results: Clinical and demographic metadata were provided uncurated, with the amount varying by source and participant.

TCRbeta CDR3 regions were amplified from genomic DNA using the immunoSEQ Assay, a bias-controlled multiplex PCR. Under the source paper's analysis protocol: Nucleated cell counts per sample were estimated from amplification of reference gene primers within the assay. Sequence reads were collapsed and filtered to measure the absolute abundance of every unique TCRbeta CDR3 rearrangement. For each sample, productive Simpson clonality was calculated as the square root of Simpson's diversity index over productive rearrangements. Drawn from immuneACCESS, this table holds only the in-frame rearrangements with V and J called that TCRdb kept. Clones are partly lost; checked studies trace under half to an unresolved V gene and leave the rest unexplained. V, J and clone size are taken as reported in that table, and D and trimming were inferred from the DNA itself. This sample gives 60,000 to 70,000 clones in total; roughly 85% of them show up just once. 1.4% of the sample belongs to the ten largest clones.

In this sample, this clone turned up once. Its antigen is currently not known. There are no base qualities to consult, and no much larger clone falls within one base. Each collaborating institution followed its own protocols to collect whole blood in K2EDTA tubes. For TCRbeta analysis, collaborators shipped samples as frozen whole blood, isolated PBMCs, or DNA extracted from either of those sample types. The V and J ends are trimmed by 4 bases and 3 bases, leaving 15 bases between them. Per the germline V gene (reference sequence), LGHDT is the CDR1 and YNNKEL is the CDR2. The CDR3, cysteine through phenylalanine, is 15 amino acids long. Left in the record is the CDR3 DNA by itself, 45 bases read in frame from the first base.

The sequence joins TRBV3-1 (or the pseudogene TRBV3-2) to TRBJ1-1; TRBD1 is perhaps the D gene, given 5 matching bases. Sequencing input: peripheral blood. The receptor's source is a woman aged 55-69 years with acute or convalescent COVID-19. The DNA reads TGTGCCAGCAGCCGACGCGGGGGGGGAGACACTGAAGCTTTCTTT. This encodes CASSRRGGGDTEAFF.